This entry is about one T cell receptor beta chain. Trimming removed 6 bases from V and 1 base from J, with 14 bases in between. CDR3 length equals 14 residues. Per germline, CDR1 DFQATT and CDR2 SNEGSKA (reference sequence). This sample is part of a study of read filtering for tumor transcriptome and immune sequencing. Across the study: Among patients, under 20 were male and about 15 female, aged about 40 to 90 (mean approximately 71). Revised staging placed eight or nine patients in R-ISS I, about 17 in II, more than five in III. TCR-mapped reads were about 4.05 to 10.27 million with IR-seq versus about 75 to 1,400 with RNA-seq.

Sampling of bone marrow took place during active disease in every patient. Molecular barcoded adaptors covering alpha/delta and beta/gamma chains were used on approximately 400 ng RNA. A single record per CDR3 protein comes from TCRdb applying MiXCR to the reads. The sample consists of around 41,000 distinct CDR3 sequences, less than 15% of them appearing once. The rearrangement uses TRBV20-1 and TRBJ2-3; tentative D call: TRBD1 (6 bases). This clonotype was sampled from a donor aged 40 or older with multiple myeloma. The sequenced sample was a population of CD138-negative cells sorted from bone marrow. Here the CDR3 DNA reads TGCAGTGCCCTGGCAGGGGTTGGCACAGATACGCAGTATTTT. Protein: CSALAGVGTDTQYF.